This T cell receptor (beta chain) was recorded in a study of identifying expanded T cells in peripheral blood. A note on this clone: Antigen specificity is unknown.

Only in-frame clones appear in the TCRdb table, and some are missing; sequencing was by immunoSEQ multiplex PCR. Here the sample spans some 100,000 clones, about nine tenths being singletons. During the collection period, no donor immune events like infections were recorded. Whole-study results and caveats: Across healthy donors, higher total template counts meant significantly greater approximately two-week count variance. Technical replicates showed around 1.2 changed clones; roughly two weeks 15 to 20; four weeks 19.

Germline CDR1 is MNHEY and CDR2 is SMNVEV (reference sequence). V lost 4 bases, J lost 6 bases, and 4 bases stayed unmatched. The CDR3 loop spans 13 amino acids. This rearrangement joins TRBV27 to TRBJ2-5; 8 nucleotides line up with TRBD1. The clonotype originates from a person between 18 and 70 years old in good health. Sequenced input: blood. CDR3 sequence: CASSSQGVQTQYF. The CDR3 nucleotides are TGTGCCAGCAGTTCACAGGGGGTGCAGACCCAGTACTTC.